What follows are 2 T cell receptor beta chains derived from one specimen sequenced in a study of T-cell reconstitution after alpha-beta-depleted transplantation in children. Preparation of the TCRbeta library involved a method that used unique molecular identifiers. MiXCR was run by TCRdb on the PCR reads, yielding one entry per CDR3 protein. This table has more than 120,000 distinct CDR3 sequences, around 8.8% appearing once. The source was PBMCs, mostly from graft donor cells, collected 180 days after TCRalphabeta/CD19-depleted stem cell transplant. The receptors shown here come from a female patient aged 2-9 years who had a stem cell transplant for congenital amegakaryocytic thrombocytopenia, so the T cells may come from the graft donor.

The table lists this clonotype with many counts. The J gene is TRBJ2-7, the V gene TRBV27; 7 positions match TRBD1. V gave up 3 bases and J gave up 9 bases; unmatched junction bases: 2. The CDR3 has 11 amino acids. Germline CDR1 and CDR2: MNHEY and SMNVEV (reference sequence). The CDR3 sequence: CASSFRGRQYF. The CDR3 DNA is TGTGCCAGCAGTTTTAGGGGGCGGCAGTACTTC.

The chain links TRBV12-3 or TRBV12-4 to TRBJ2-2, with D tentatively TRBD2 (5 bases). The V end was cut by 1 base, the J end by 1 base, with 13 bases between. The CDR3 covers 17 residues. In DNA, the CDR3 is TGTGCCAGCAGTTTAGTCAGCGGTGCCTTGAACACCGGGGAGCTGTTTTTT. It yields the protein CASSLVSGALNTGELFF.